This is a list of T cell receptor beta chains from one sample in a study of cytomegalovirus exposure and HLA in healthy donors. Profiling relied on immunoSEQ multiplex PCR, and the TCRdb table lists in-frame clones only, not all of them. The sample has about 150,000 clones; about 75% are singletons. Sequenced: PBMCs. These receptors originate from a man aged 25 to 40 in good health and CMV-seronegative. Both conserved end residues are part of each CDR3. Each record gives: D gene, clone size, V gene, J gene, CDR3 DNA, CDR3 protein. The D gene is left open where the match is weak. Clone sizes are given selectively: once, few, many, or a class where the clone is expanded.

NA	NA	TRBV30	TRBJ2-7	TGTGCCTGGAGTGTGGGGCCCATCTACGAGCAGTACTTC	CAWSVGPIYEQYF
TRBD2	NA	TRBV7-8	TRBJ2-2	TGTGCCAGCAACCCCTGGGTAGCGGGGGAATCGGTGAACACCGGGGAGCTGTTTTTT	CASNPWVAGESVNTGELFF
NA	once	TRBV30	TRBJ1-4	TGTGCCTGGACAGGGATGCCTAATGAAAAACTGTTTTTT	CAWTGMPNEKLFF
NA	NA	TRBV29-1	TRBJ1-1	TGCAGCGTTGAGGAACAGAGCTGGAACACTGAAGCTTTCTTT	CSVEEQSWNTEAFF
NA	few	TRBV28	TRBJ2-7	TGTGCCAGCAGTGGGCGGGCGGGAACGGACTACGAGCAGTACTTC	CASSGRAGTDYEQYF
NA	NA	TRBV5-8	TRBJ2-1	TGTGCCAGCAGCTTGGACGGGACCTACAATGAGCAGTTCTTC	CASSLDGTYNEQFF
TRBD2	NA	TRBV2	TRBJ2-5	TGTGCCAGCAGTGATAGGGTCGGGGGGGGAGAGACCCAGTACTTC	CASSDRVGGGETQYF
NA	once	TRBV10-3	TRBJ1-1	TGTGCCATCAGTGGCGAGAACACTGAAGCTTTCTTT	CAISGENTEAFF
NA	NA	TRBV6-1	TRBJ1-4	TGTGCCAGCAGCCGGGGGGTTATTAATGAAAAACTGTTTTTT	CASSRGVINEKLFF
TRBD2	NA	TRBV28	TRBJ2-1	TGTGCCAGCAGTTCTTTGGGACTAGCGGACTACTCACGAGGTGAGCAGTTCTTC	CASSSLGLADYSRGEQFF
NA	few	TRBV10-3	TRBJ2-2	TGTGCCATCAGTGAGTCGAAGCAAGACGGGGAGCTGTTTTTT	CAISESKQDGELFF
TRBD1	NA	TRBV27	TRBJ2-7	TGTGCCAGCAGCTTTGGTTTGGGACAGTCCTACGAGCAGTACTTC	CASSFGLGQSYEQYF
TRBD1	NA	TRBV6-5	TRBJ1-1	TGTGCCAGCAGCGTCAGGGGGACAACGAACACTGAAGCTTTCTTT	CASSVRGTTNTEAFF
NA	NA	TRBV5-4	TRBJ2-7	TGTGCCAGCAGCTTTAGCCCGTCCTACGAGCAGTACTTC	CASSFSPSYEQYF
TRBD1	NA	TRBV5-1	TRBJ2-7	TGCGCCAGCAGCTTGGACGGACAGGTCTACGAGCAGTACTTC	CASSLDGQVYEQYF
NA	few	TRBV6-5	TRBJ2-7	TGTGCCAGCAGTTACGATGGGACTCCCCCCTACGAGCAGTACTTC	CASSYDGTPPYEQYF
TRBD2	NA	TRBV27	TRBJ2-3	TGTGCCAGCAGTTCGTACCCGGGACTAGCGGGGGGGCCCGCAGATACGCAGTATTTT	CASSSYPGLAGGPADTQYF
TRBD2	once	TRBV10-3	TRBJ2-5	TGTGCCATCAGTGAGTCGGGAGCGGGGGGACTACAAGAGACCCAGTACTTC	CAISESGAGGLQETQYF
NA	few	TRBV6-5	TRBJ2-7	TGTGCCAGCAGTTACAGGGACATCGGCTACGAGCAGTACTTC	CASSYRDIGYEQYF
NA	NA	TRBV7-2	TRBJ2-1	TGTGCCAGCAGCTTAGAATGGGGGCCAAAACACTCCTACAATGAGCAGTTCTTC	CASSLEWGPKHSYNEQFF
NA	few	TRBV6-5	TRBJ1-2	TGTGCCAGCACTTCCGGGGTGGTTGGCTACACCTTC	CASTSGVVGYTF
NA	NA	TRBV27	TRBJ1-5	TGTGCCAGCAGTTTGGCGGGGGGGTTAAGTCAGCCCCAGCATTTT	CASSLAGGLSQPQHF
NA	few	TRBV4-1	TRBJ1-1	TGCGCCAGCAGCCGGACCCCCGGGGACACTGAAGCTTTCTTT	CASSRTPGDTEAFF
NA	NA	TRBV10-2	TRBJ2-5	TGCGCCAGCAGTGGGACAGCGGCCTCAAGAAAAGAGACCCAGTACTTC	CASSGTAASRKETQYF
TRBD1	few	TRBV5-5	TRBJ2-5	TGTGCCAGCAGCCCCAGGGGGTTGGAAGAGCAGTACTTC	CASSPRGLEEQYF
NA	NA	TRBV19	TRBJ2-5	TGTGCCAGTAAGGGTGAAAGAGGGGAGACCCAGTACTTC	CASKGERGETQYF
TRBD1	few	TRBV5-4	TRBJ2-7	TGTGCCAGCAGCTTGGGGGCGACAGGGGCGCAAGAGCAGTACTTC	CASSLGATGAQEQYF
TRBD2	NA	TRBV5-6	TRBJ2-7	TGTGCCAGCAGCTTGGCTCTAGCGGGACTCTACGAGCAGTACTTC	CASSLALAGLYEQYF
TRBD1	NA	TRBV28	TRBJ2-7	TGTGCCAGCAGTTTTACCGGGACAGGGGGCTACGAGCAGTACTTC	CASSFTGTGGYEQYF
TRBD1	once	TRBV2	TRBJ1-1	TGTGCCAGCAGAATGGGACAGGGAGGGAACACTGAAGCTTTCTTT	CASRMGQGGNTEAFF
NA	NA	TRBV29-1	TRBJ1-1	TGCAGCGTTGAGTTGGACAAAGCTGAAGCCTTCTTT	CSVELDKAEAFF
NA	NA	TRBV9	TRBJ2-5	TGTGCCAGCAGCGTAGCTGAGACCCAGTACTTC	CASSVAETQYF
NA	NA	TRBV30	TRBJ1-6	TGTGCCTGGGGGAGAGTAGATATCTTCGATTCACCCCTCCACTTT	CAWGRVDIFDSPLHF
TRBD1	NA	TRBV4-2	TRBJ2-6	TGTGCCAGCAGCCCACAGGGGACATCTGGGGCCAACGTCCTGACTTTC	CASSPQGTSGANVLTF
NA	NA	TRBV5-1	TRBJ2-5	TGCGCCAGCAGCTTGGCAGGGAGGGAGACCCAGTACTTC	CASSLAGRETQYF
TRBD1	NA	TRBV5-4	TRBJ1-4	TGTGCCAGCAGCTCAGACAGGGGAGGATCTAATGAACAACTGTTTTTT	CASSSDRGGSNEQLFF
NA	NA	TRBV15	TRBJ2-7	TGTGCCACCAGCACTGATACAGGCGCTTTCGACGAGCAGTACTTC	CATSTDTGAFDEQYF
NA	once	TRBV30	TRBJ2-7	TGTGCCAGCCTAAGAGACAAGAGCTCCTACGAGCAGTACTTC	CASLRDKSSYEQYF
NA	NA	TRBV4-1	TRBJ2-1	TGCGCCAGCAGCCAAGGGGTATCAAGGGGGATTGAGCAGTTCTTC	CASSQGVSRGIEQFF
NA	NA	TRBV6-5	TRBJ1-2	TGTGCCAGCAGTTACTCGGAACAGTCTAACTATGGCTACACCTTC	CASSYSEQSNYGYTF
NA	NA	TRBV5-6	TRBJ2-5	TGTGCCAGCAGCTTGACAGGGCACCAAGAGACCCAGTACTTC	CASSLTGHQETQYF
NA	NA	TRBV15	TRBJ2-7	TGTGCCACCACCAGCCATAGCGAGGGATCCCTCGAGCAGTACTTC	CATTSHSEGSLEQYF
TRBD2	NA	TRBV9	TRBJ2-3	TGTGCCAGCAGCGGAGCGGGGGGGCTTGCAGATACGCAGTATTTT	CASSGAGGLADTQYF
NA	NA	TRBV28	TRBJ1-4	TGTGCCAGCAGTCCCTTAGTGAAAAAACTGTTTTTT	CASSPLVKKLFF
TRBD1	NA	TRBV9	TRBJ2-5	TGTGCCAGCAGCGTGGCCCCAGGGGGCCAAGAGACCCAGTACTTC	CASSVAPGGQETQYF
TRBD2	NA	TRBV10-2	TRBJ2-7	TGCGCCAGCGCCGTACTAGCGGAGGGGGGCGAGCAGTACTTC	CASAVLAEGGEQYF
TRBD2	NA	TRBV29-1	TRBJ2-4	TGCAGCGTGCAACCCTTAGCGGGAGAGATAAACATTCAGTACTTC	CSVQPLAGEINIQYF
NA	NA	TRBV7-6	TRBJ2-6	TGTGCCAGCAGCTTAGAGGCGGCTGGGGCCAACGTCCTGACTTTC	CASSLEAAGANVLTF
TRBD2	few	TRBV19	TRBJ2-2	TGTGCCAGTAGTATCTCTAGCGGGGTGGGCCCCGGGGAGCTGTTTTTT	CASSISSGVGPGELFF
TRBD2	NA	TRBV11-2	TRBJ2-7	TGTGCCAGCAGCGGAGCGGGATCCTACGAGCAGTACTTC	CASSGAGSYEQYF
TRBD1	NA	TRBV7-6	TRBJ1-2	TGTGCCAGCAGCTTAGCGGAGGGGGCGGTCTATGGCTACACCTTC	CASSLAEGAVYGYTF
TRBD1	few	TRBV7-9	TRBJ1-1	TGTGCCAGCCTTGGGAACAGGGGCGGCACTGAAGCTTTCTTT	CASLGNRGGTEAFF